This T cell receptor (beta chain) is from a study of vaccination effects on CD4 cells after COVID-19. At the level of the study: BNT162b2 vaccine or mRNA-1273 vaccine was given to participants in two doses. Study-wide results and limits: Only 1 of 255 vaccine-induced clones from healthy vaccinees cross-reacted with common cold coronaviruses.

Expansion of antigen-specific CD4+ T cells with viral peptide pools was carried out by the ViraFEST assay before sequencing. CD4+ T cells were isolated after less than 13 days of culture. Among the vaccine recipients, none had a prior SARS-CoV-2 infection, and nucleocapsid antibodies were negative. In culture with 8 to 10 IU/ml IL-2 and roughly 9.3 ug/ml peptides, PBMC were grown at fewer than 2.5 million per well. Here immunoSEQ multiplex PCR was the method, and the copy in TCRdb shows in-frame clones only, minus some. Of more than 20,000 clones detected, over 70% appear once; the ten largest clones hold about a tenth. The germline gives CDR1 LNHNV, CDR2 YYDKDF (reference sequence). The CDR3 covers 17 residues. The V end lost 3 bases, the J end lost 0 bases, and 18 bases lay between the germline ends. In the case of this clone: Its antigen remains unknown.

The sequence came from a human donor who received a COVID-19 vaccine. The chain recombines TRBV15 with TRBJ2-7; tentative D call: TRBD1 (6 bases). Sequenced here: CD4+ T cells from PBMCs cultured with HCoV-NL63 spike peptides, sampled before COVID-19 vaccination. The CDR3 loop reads CATSRGVGRGYSYEQYF. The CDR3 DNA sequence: TGTGCCACCAGCAGGGGAGTTGGCAGGGGCTACTCCTACGAGCAGTACTTC.